This TCR beta chain comes out of a study of blood T cells in healthy people across ages. Study-wide results and caveats: Relative to aged donors, long-lived donors carried more naive CD4+ cells and displayed higher diversity.

The sample, approximately 10 milliliters of peripheral blood, was drawn from each donor. Isolation of PBMCs gave at least 6.5 million cells per sample. CDR1 SGDLS and CDR2 YYNGEE come from the germline V gene. This CDR3 has 14 residues. Primers used in a second PCR of about 7 to 12 cycles were a sample-barcoded 5' primer and a J-beta primer mix. Sequencing of every sample gave 2.5 million or more CDR3-containing paired-end reads. TCRdb re-called the 5' RACE reads with MiXCR, one entry per CDR3 protein. The table includes fewer than 950,000 distinct CDR3 sequences, 36% detected once. About this clonotype itself: Its cognate antigen is unknown. The junction departs from germline at one end; a sequencing error may be responsible.

This receptor was identified in a man aged 18 to 29 in good health. The rearrangement links TRBV9 to TRBJ2-4, with TRBD2 matching 7 bases. The sequenced material came from blood. For the CDR3, the DNA is TGTGCCAGCGGGAGGGAGATAGCCAAAAGCATTCAGTACTTC. It yields the protein CASGREIAKSIQYF. The full variable domain, with the rest looked up from reference TRBV9 and TRBJ2-4, is DSGVTQTPKHLITATGQRVTLRCSPRSGDLSVYWYQQSLDQGLQFLIQYYNGEERAKGNILERFSAQQFPDLHSELNLSSLELGDSALYFCASGREIAKSIQYFGAGTRLSVL.